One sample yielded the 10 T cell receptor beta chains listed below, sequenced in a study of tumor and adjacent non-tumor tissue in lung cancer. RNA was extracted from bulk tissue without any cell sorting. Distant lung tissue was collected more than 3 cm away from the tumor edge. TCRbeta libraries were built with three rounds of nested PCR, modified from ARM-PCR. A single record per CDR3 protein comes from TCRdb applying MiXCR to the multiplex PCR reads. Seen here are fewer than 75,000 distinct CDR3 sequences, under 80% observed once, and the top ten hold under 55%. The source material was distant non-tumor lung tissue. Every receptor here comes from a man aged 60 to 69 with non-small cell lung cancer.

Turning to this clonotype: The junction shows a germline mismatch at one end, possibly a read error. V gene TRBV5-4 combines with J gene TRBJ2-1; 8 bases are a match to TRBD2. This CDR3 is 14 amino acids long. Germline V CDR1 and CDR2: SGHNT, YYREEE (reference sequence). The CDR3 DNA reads TGTACCAGCAGCTCCGGACTAGCTGACAATGAGCAGTTCTTC. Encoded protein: CTSSSGLADNEQFF.

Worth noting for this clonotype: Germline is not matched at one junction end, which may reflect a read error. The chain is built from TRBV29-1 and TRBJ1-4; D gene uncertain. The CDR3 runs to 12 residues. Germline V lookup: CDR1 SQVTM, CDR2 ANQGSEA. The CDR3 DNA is TGCAGCTCAATGGACCTTAATGAAAAGCTGGTTTTT. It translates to CSSMDLNEKLVF.

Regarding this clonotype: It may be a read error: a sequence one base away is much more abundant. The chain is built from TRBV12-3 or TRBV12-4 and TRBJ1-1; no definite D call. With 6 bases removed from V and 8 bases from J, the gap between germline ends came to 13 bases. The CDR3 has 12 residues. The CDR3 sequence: CASSLPITEAFF. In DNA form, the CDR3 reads TGTGCCAGCAGCTTACCGATAACCGAAGCTTTCTTT.

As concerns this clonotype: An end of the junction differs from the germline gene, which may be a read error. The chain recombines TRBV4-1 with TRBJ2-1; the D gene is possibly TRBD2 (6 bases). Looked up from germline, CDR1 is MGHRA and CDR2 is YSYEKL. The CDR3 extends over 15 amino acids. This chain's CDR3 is CAISHSQAGGDEQFF. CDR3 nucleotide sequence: TGCGCCATCAGCCACTCGCAAGCGGGTGGAGATGAGCAGTTCTTC.

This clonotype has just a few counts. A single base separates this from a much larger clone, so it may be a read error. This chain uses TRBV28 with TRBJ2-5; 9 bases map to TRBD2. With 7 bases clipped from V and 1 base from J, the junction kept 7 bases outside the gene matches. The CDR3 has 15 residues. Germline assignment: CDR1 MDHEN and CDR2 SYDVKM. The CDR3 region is CASIRLADLQETQYF. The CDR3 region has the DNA TGTGCCAGCATCAGACTAGCGGACCTCCAAGAGACCCAGTACTTC.

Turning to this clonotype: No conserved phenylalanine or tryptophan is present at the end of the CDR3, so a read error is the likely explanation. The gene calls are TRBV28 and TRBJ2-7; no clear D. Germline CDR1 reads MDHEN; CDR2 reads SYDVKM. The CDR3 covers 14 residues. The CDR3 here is CASSQLFSSYGQYL. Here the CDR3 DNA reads TGTGCCAGCAGTCAGTTATTTAGCTCCTACGGGCAGTACCTC.

In DNA, the CDR3 is TGTGCCAGCAGTCAGGCAGGGTATACCTACAATGAGCAGTTCTTC. It yields the protein CASSQAGYTYNEQFF. V gene TRBV6-1 combines with J gene TRBJ2-1, with a possible D match to TRBD1 (5 bases). V was shortened by 5 bases and J by 2 bases, with 13 bases between the two germline ends. Per the germline V gene, CDR1 is MNHNS and CDR2 is SASEGT. The CDR3 covers 15 residues.

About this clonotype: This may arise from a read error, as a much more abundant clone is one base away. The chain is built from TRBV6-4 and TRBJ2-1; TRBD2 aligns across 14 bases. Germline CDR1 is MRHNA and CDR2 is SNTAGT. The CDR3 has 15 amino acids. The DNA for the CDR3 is TGTGCCAGCAGTGACGGGACTAGCGGGAGCAATAAGCAGTTCTTC. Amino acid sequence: CASSDGTSGSNKQFF.

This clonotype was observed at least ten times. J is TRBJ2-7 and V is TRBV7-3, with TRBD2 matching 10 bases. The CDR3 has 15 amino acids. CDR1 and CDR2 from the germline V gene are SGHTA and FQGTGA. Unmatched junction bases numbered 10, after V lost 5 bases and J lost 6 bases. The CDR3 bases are TGTGCCAGCAGCATTGAAGCGGGAGGGCCGATCGAGCAGTACTTC. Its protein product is CASSIEAGGPIEQYF.

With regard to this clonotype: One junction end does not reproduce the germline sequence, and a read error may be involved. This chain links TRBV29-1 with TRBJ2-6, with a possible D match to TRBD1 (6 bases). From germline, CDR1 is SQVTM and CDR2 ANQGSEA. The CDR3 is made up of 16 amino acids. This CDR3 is CSLEDRAGAGDNVLTF. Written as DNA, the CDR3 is TGTAGCCTTGAAGATCGCGCAGGGGCTGGGGACAACGTCCTAACTTTC.